This T cell receptor beta chain was found in a study of blood T cell repertoires in COVID-19. Study context: T cells, B-cell-depleted T cells, or PBMCs supplied cDNA or gDNA.

TCRdb's table, derived via immunoSEQ multiplex PCR, lists solely in-frame clones and lacks some. The sample has more than 100,000 clones, roughly 80% seen once; the top ten hold 12%. Sequencing was done on a sample of peripheral blood. This TCR came from a human donor in a cohort sampled during active COVID-19.

CDR3 sequence (DNA): TGTGCTAGTGGACAGTCGACTAGTTCCTACGAGCAGTACTTC. Its protein product is CASGQSTSSYEQYF. The chain combines TRBV12-5 with TRBJ2-7; D is possibly TRBD2 (6 bases). The germline V gene has CDR1 LGHNT and CDR2 FRNRAP. Trimming left V 6 bases short and J 1 base short, with 13 bases between. The CDR3 length is 14 residues.